A single T cell receptor (beta chain) is shown here with its context. Its matching antigen is unknown. The sample belongs to a study of cytomegalovirus exposure and HLA in healthy donors. In the PCR, 60 Vbeta and 13 Jbeta primers were used. TCRdb keeps only in-frame clones here, not all; method: immunoSEQ multiplex PCR. The table lists about 180,000 clones, 80% of them singletons. The CDR3 contains 16 residues. Trimming removed 2 bases from V and 8 bases from J; junction bases left unmatched: 6. Germline lookup yields CDR1 SGHRS and CDR2 YFSETQ. The study's findings and limits: Some V segments, including TRBV6-2 and TRBV6-3, were excluded as indistinguishable.

The sample was PBMCs. This TCR was sampled from a man between 25 and 39 years old in good health and CMV-seropositive. The rearrangement joins TRBV5-1 to TRBJ2-1; TRBD2 matches 14 bases. The CDR3 DNA is TGCGCCAGCAGCTTACGACTAGCGGGGGGGCTCTATGAGCAGTTCTTC. Its protein is CASSLRLAGGLYEQFF.